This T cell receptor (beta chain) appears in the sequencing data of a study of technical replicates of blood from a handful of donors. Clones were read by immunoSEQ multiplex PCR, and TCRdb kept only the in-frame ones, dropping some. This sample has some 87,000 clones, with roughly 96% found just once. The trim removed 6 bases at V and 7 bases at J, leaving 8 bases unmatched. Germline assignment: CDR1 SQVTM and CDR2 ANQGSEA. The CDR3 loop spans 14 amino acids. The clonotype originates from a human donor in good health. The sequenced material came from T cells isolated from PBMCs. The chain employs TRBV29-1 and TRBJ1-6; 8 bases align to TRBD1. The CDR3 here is CSVGGQGVNSPLHF. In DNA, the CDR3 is TGCAGCGTGGGTGGACAGGGAGTAAATTCACCCCTCCACTTT.